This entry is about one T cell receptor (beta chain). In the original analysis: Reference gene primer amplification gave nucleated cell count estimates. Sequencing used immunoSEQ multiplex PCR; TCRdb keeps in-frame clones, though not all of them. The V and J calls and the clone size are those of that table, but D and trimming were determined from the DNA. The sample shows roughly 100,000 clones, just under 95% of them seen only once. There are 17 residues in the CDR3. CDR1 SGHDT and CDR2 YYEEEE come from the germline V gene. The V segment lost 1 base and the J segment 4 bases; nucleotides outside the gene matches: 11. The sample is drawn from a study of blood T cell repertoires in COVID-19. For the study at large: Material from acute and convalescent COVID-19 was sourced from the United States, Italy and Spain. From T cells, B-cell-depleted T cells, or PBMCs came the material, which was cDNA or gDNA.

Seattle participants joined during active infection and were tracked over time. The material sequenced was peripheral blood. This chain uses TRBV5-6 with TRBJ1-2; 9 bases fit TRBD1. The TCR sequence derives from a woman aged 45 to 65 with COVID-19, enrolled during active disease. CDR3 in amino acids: CASSLRTGTGSFYGYTF. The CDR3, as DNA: TGTGCCAGCAGCTTGCGGACCGGGACAGGGTCTTTCTATGGCTACACCTTC. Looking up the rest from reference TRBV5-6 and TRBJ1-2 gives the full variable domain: DAGVTQSPTHLIKTRGQQVTLRCSPKSGHDTVSWYQQALGQGPQFIFQYYEEEERQRGNFPDRFSGHQFPNYSSELNVNALLLGDSALYLCASSLRTGTGSFYGYTFGSGTRLTVV.